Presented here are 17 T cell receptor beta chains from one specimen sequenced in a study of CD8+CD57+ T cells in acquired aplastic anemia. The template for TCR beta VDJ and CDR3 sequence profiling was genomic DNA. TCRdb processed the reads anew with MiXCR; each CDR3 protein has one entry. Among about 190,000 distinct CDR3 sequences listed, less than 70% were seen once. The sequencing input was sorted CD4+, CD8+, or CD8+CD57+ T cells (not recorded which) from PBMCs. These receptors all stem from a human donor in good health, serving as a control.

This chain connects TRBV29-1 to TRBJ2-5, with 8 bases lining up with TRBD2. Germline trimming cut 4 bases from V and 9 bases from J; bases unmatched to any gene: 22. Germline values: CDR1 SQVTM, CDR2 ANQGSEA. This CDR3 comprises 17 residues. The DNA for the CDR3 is TGCAGCGTTGTATGGCAACGGGGTCGGGGGGGGGGGGAGGCCCAGTACTTC. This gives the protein CSVVWQRGRGGGEAQYF.

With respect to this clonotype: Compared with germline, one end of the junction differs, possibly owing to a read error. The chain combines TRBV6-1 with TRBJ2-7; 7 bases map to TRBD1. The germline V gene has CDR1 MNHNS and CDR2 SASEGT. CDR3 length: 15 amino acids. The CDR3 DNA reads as TGTGCCAACAGTGGAGGAGTGGGACAGACCTACGAGCAGTACTTC. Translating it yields CANSGGVGQTYEQYF.

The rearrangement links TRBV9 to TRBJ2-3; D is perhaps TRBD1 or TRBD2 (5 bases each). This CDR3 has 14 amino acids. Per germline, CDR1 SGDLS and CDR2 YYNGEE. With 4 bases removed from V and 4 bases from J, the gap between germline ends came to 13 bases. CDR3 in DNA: TGTGCCAGCAGCCCGAACGGGGACGCAGATACGCAGTATTTT. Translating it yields CASSPNGDADTQYF.

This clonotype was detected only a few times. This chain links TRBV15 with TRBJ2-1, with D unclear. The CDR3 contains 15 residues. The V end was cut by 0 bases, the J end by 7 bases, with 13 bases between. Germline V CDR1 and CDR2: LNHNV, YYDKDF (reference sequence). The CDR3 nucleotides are TGTGCCACCAGCAGAGATCGGGCTACTGGGAATGAGCAGTTCTTC. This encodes CATSRDRATGNEQFF.

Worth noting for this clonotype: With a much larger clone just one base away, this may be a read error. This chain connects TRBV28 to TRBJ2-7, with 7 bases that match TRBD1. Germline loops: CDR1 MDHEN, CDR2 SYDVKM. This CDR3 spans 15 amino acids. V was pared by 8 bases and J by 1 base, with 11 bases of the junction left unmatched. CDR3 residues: CASRTGTASSYEQYF. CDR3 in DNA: TGTGCCAGCCGAACCGGGACAGCCTCTTCCTACGAGCAGTACTTC. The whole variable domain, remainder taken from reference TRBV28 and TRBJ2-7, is DVKVTQSSRYLVKRTGEKVFLECVQDMDHENMFWYRQDPGLGLRLIYFSYDVKMKEKGDIPEGYSVSREKKERFSLILESASTNQTSMYLCASRTGTASSYEQYFGPGTRLTVT.

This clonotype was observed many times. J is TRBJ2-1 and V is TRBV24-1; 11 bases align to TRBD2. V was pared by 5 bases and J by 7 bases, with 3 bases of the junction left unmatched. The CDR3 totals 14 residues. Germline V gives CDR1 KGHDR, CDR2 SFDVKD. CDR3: CATSVTSGGNEQFF. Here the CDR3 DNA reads TGTGCCACCAGTGTAACTAGCGGGGGAAATGAGCAGTTCTTC.

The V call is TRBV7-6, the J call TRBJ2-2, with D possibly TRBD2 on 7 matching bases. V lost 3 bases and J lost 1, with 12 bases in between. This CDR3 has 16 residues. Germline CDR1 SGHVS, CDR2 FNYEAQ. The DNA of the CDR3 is TGTGCCAGCAGCTTTGGGGGGGGCAAGAACACCGGGGAGCTGTTTTTT. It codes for CASSFGGGKNTGELFF.

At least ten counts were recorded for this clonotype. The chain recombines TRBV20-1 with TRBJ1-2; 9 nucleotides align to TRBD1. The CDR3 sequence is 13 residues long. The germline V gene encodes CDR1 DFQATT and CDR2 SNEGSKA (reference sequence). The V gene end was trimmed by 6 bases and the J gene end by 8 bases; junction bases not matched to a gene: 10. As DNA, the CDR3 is TGCAGTGCCCCTCCGGGGACAGGGAACGGCTACACCTTC. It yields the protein CSAPPGTGNGYTF.

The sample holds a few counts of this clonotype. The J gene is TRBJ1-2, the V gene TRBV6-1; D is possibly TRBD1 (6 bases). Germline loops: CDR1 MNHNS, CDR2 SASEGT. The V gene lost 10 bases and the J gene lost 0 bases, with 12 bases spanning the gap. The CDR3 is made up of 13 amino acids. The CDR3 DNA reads TGTGCCAACAGACAGGCCTCTAACTATGGCTACACCTTC. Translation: CANRQASNYGYTF.

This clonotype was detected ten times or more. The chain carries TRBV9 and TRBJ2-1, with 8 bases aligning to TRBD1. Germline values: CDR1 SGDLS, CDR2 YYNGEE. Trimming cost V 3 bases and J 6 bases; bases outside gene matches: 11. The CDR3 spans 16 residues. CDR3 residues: CASSGVGQGGINEQFF. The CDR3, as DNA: TGTGCCAGCAGCGGAGTAGGACAGGGTGGGATCAATGAGCAGTTCTTC.

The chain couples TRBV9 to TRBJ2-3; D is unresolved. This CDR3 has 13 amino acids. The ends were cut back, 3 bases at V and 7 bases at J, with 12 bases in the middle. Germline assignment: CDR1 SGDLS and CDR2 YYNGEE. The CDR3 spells CASSDFGPNTQYF. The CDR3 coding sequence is TGTGCCAGCAGCGACTTTGGCCCAAATACGCAGTATTTT.

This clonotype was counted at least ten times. The CDR3 nucleotides read TGTGCCAGCAGCGGTTCAGGGCAAGAGACCCAGTACTTC. This gives the protein CASSGSGQETQYF. V is TRBV9 and J is TRBJ2-5; a weak D match, TRBD1 (5 bases). Per the germline V gene, CDR1 is SGDLS and CDR2 is YYNGEE. Deletions cut 3 bases from V and 2 bases from J, with 8 bases between. The CDR3 totals 13 residues.

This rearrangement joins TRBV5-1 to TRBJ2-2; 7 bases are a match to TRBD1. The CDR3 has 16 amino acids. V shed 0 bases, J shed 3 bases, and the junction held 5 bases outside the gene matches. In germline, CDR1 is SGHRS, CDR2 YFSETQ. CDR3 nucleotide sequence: TGCGCCAGCAGCTTGGTAGCGCAGGGGGACACCGGGGAGCTGTTTTTT. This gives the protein CASSLVAQGDTGELFF.

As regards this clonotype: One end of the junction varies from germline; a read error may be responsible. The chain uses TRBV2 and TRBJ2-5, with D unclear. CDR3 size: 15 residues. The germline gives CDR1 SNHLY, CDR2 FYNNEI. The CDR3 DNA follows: TGTGCCTGCAGTGAAACCCGGGCCAGGCAAGAGACCCAGTACTTC. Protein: CACSETRARQETQYF.

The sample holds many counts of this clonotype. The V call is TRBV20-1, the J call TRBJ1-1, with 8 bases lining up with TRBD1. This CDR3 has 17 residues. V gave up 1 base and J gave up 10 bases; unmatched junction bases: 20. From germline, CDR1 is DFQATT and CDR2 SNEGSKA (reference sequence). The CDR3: CSARVGLGQVGPLGAFF. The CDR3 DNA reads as TGCAGTGCTAGAGTTGGGCTGGGACAGGTGGGGCCTTTGGGAGCTTTCTTT.

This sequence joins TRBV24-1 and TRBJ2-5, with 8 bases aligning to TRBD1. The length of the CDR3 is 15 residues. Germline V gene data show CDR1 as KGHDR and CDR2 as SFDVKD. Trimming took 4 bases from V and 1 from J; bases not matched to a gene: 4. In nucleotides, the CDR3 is TGTGCCACCAGTGAAGGACAGGGCGTCCAAGAGACCCAGTACTTC. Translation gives CATSEGQGVQETQYF.

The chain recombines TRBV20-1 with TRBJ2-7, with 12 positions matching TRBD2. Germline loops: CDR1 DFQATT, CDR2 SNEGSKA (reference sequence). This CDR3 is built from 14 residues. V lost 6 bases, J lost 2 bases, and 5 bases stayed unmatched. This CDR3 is CSARSSGGAYEQYF. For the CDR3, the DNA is TGCAGTGCAAGGTCTAGCGGGGGGGCCTACGAGCAGTACTTC.